This T cell receptor beta chain was documented in a study of CD4+ T cells in melanoma. TCRdb keeps only in-frame clones here, not all; method: immunoSEQ multiplex PCR. The table shows several thousand clones, with approximately 70% occurring only once. This clone was seen only once. Antigen specificity is unknown. V shed 7 bases, J shed 3 bases, and the junction held 4 bases outside the gene matches. Germline lookup yields CDR1 MNHEY and CDR2 SVGAGI. The CDR3 loop spans 15 amino acids. Overall study findings and caveats: In melanoma, neoantigen-specific CD4+ T cells reportedly differed in differentiation state. CD8+ T cell, macrophage and B cell function reportedly correlated with neoantigen-specific CD4+ T cells.

The chain has TRBV6-5 and TRBJ2-2; 11 nucleotides agree with TRBD2. The clonotype originates from a human donor with melanoma. The sample consisted of cells from a culture (not recorded whether cultured in vitro). The CDR3 region has the DNA TGTGCCAGCAATATAGCGGGGGGGCACACCGGGGAGCTGTTTTTT. Its translation is CASNIAGGHTGELFF.